These T cell receptor beta chains were read from a single sample in a study of shared T cell receptors in the human thymus. Assay: immunoSEQ multiplex PCR; the TCRdb copy retains only in-frame clones and omits some. Of 650,000 to 950,000 clones in the sample, 80% to 90% were seen once. A further study also used this sample, focusing on human thymus T cells.

What was sequenced was thymocytes. The source of these receptors is a girl under three years old with a congenital heart defect. Both conserved end residues are part of each CDR3. D genes are given only for firm matches. A clone size is listed for some rows: how often the clone was seen (once, few, many), or a class if it is expanded.

CASSFGGVEKLFF	TGTGCCAGCAGCTTTGGCGGGGTTGAAAAACTGTTTTTT	-	-	TRBV7-9	TRBJ1-4
CASSLPRGMSGDSTDTQYF	TGTGCCAGCAGTTTACCGCGGGGGATGAGTGGGGATAGCACAGATACGCAGTATTTT	TRBD2	-	TRBV5-8	TRBJ2-3
CASSRQGEGREVLVNTF	TGTGCCAGCAGCCGCCAAGGAGAGGGGCGGGAGGTGCTCGTGAACACCTTC	-	-	TRBV5-6	TRBJ1-2
CASSIGSGVGANVLTF	TGTGCCAGTAGTATCGGGTCCGGGGTTGGGGCCAACGTCCTGACTTTC	-	-	TRBV19	TRBJ2-6
CASSFSATASYEQYF	TGTGCCAGCAGTTTTTCGGCTACAGCCTCCTACGAGCAGTACTTC	-	-	TRBV27	TRBJ2-7
CASSYPRGQPPSHLNTEAFF	TGTGCCAGCAGTTACCCCAGAGGACAGCCACCTTCCCACCTGAACACTGAAGCTTTCTTT	-	-	TRBV28	TRBJ1-1
CASSHSCSRKGYGYEQYF	TGTGCCAGCAGCCATTCATGTTCAAGGAAGGGGTACGGCTACGAGCAGTACTTC	-	-	TRBV11-2	TRBJ2-7
CASSNLVPLTHWASYEQYF	TGTGCCAGCAGCAATCTCGTACCCCTTACACACTGGGCCTCCTACGAGCAGTACTTC	-	-	TRBV21-1	TRBJ2-7
CASSRPGRLGGAEKLFF	TGTGCCAGCAGTCGCCCGGGACGTCTAGGGGGGGCTGAAAAACTGTTTTTT	-	-	TRBV28	TRBJ1-4
CASTSRWGLDSPLHF	TGTGCCAGCACCTCGAGGTGGGGCCTTGATTCACCCCTCCACTTT	-	-	TRBV27	TRBJ1-6
CASSLGEGQDTEAFF	TGCGCCAGCAGCTTGGGGGAGGGGCAGGACACTGAAGCTTTCTTT	-	-	TRBV5-1	TRBJ1-1
CASSREGIGEAFF	TGCGCCAGCAGCCGGGAGGGAATTGGTGAAGCTTTCTTT	-	-	TRBV4-1	TRBJ1-1
CASSLSGDTEAFF	TGTGCCAGCAGCTTAAGCGGGGACACTGAAGCTTTCTTT	-	-	TRBV7-6	TRBJ1-1
CASSSEGPEAFF	TGCGCCAGCAGCTCGGAGGGGCCTGAAGCTTTCTTT	-	-	TRBV5-1	TRBJ1-1
CASRGGVGQPQHF	TGTGCCAGTAGAGGAGGGGTTGGACAGCCCCAGCATTTT	-	-	TRBV19	TRBJ1-5
CASSVRDRGGLTEAFF	TGTGCCAGCAGCGTCCGGGACAGGGGGGGGCTCACTGAAGCTTTCTTT	-	-	TRBV21-1	TRBJ1-1
CASSLSGARGNQPQHF	TGTGCCAGCAGCTTAAGCGGGGCACGGGGCAATCAGCCCCAGCATTTT	-	-	TRBV7-9	TRBJ1-5
CASSLGQMVTEQFF	TGTGCCAGCAGCTTAGGGCAAATGGTCACTGAGCAGTTCTTC	-	-	TRBV7-6	TRBJ2-1
CASSLGTDMTKGQPQHF	TGTGCCAGCAGTTTGGGGACAGACATGACTAAGGGCCAGCCCCAGCATTTT	TRBD1	few	TRBV28	TRBJ1-5
CASSLLGQLNQETQYF	TGTGCCAGCAGCTTGCTGGGGCAGCTTAACCAAGAGACCCAGTACTTC	-	-	TRBV7-9	TRBJ2-5
CANFGQPNGYTF	TGTGCCAACTTCGGACAGCCAAATGGCTACACCTTC	-	-	TRBV6-1	TRBJ1-2
CASSSTFNTEAFF	TGTGCCAGCAGTTCTACCTTTAACACTGAAGCTTTCTTT	-	few	TRBV27	TRBJ1-1
CASSISLLRAGGTYGYTF	TGTGCCAGTAGTATCTCCCTCCTTCGGGCAGGGGGGACCTATGGCTACACCTTC	TRBD1	-	TRBV19	TRBJ1-2
CASSQDKGQPRNTEAFF	TGCGCCAGCAGCCAAGATAAGGGACAGCCTAGGAACACTGAAGCTTTCTTT	TRBD1	once	TRBV4-3	TRBJ1-1